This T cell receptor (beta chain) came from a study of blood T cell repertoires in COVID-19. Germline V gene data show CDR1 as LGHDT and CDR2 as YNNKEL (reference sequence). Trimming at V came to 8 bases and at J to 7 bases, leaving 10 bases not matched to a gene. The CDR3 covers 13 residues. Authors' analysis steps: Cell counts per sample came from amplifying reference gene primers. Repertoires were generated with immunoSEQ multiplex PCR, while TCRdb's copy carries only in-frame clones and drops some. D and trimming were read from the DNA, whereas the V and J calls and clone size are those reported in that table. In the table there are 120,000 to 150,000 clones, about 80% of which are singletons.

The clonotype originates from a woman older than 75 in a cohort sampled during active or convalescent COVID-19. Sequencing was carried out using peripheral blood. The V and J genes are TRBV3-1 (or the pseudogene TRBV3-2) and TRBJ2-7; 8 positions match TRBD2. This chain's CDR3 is CASRRGGAKEQYF. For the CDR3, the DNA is TGTGCCAGCCGCCGGGGGGGGGCGAAAGAGCAGTACTTC.